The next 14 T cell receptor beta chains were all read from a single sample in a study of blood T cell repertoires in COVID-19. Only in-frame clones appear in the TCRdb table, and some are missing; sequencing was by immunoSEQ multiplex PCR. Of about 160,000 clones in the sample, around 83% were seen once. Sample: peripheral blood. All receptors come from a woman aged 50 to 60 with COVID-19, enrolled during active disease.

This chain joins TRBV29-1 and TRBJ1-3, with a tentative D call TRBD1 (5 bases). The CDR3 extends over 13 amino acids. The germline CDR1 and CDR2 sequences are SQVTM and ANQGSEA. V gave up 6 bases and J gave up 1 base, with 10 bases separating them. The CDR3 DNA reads TGCAGCGTCGGGGAGGGGTCTGGAAACACCATATATTTT. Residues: CSVGEGSGNTIYF.

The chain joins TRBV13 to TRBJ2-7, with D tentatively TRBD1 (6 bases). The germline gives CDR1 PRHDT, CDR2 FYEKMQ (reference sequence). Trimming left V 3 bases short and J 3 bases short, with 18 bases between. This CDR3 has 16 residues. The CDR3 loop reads CASSFGVWQGNYEQYF. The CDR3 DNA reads TGTGCCAGCAGCTTTGGTGTTTGGCAGGGGAACTACGAGCAGTACTTC.

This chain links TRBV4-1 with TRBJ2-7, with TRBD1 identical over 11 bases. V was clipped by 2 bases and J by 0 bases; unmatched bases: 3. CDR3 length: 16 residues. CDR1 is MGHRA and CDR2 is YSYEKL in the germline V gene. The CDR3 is CASSQPGQGVSYEQYF. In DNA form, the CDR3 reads TGCGCCAGCAGCCAACCGGGACAGGGGGTCTCCTACGAGCAGTACTTC.

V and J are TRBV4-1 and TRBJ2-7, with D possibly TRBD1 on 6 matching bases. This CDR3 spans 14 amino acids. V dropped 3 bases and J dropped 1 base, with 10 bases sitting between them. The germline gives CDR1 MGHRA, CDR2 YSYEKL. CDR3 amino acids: CASSHTGQSYEQYF. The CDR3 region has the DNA TGCGCCAGCAGCCATACTGGACAGTCCTACGAGCAGTACTTC.

The CDR3 DNA is TGTGCCAGCAGCTTCTCAGGGGGCACCTACGAGCAGTACTTC. It codes for CASSFSGGTYEQYF. The rearrangement links TRBV7-2 to TRBJ2-7, with 8 positions matching TRBD1. Germline assignment: CDR1 SGHTA and CDR2 FQGNSA. V lost 3 bases, J lost 2 bases, and 3 bases stayed unmatched. The length of the CDR3 is 14 residues.

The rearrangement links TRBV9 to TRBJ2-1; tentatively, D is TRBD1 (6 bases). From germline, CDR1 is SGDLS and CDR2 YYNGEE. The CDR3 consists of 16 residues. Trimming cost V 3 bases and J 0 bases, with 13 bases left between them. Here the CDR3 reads CASSANTGSSYNEQFF. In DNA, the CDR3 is TGTGCCAGCAGCGCCAACACAGGGAGCTCCTACAATGAGCAGTTCTTC.

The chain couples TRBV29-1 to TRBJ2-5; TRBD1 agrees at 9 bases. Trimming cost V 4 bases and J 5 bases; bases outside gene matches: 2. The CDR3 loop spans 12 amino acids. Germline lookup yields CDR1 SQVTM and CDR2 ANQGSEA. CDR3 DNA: TGCAGCGTTGTACAGGGGGCCGAGACCCAGTACTTC. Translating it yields CSVVQGAETQYF.

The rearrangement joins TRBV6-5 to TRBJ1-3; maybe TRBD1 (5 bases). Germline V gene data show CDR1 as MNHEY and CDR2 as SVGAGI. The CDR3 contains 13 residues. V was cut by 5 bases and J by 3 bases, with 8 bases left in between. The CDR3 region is CASSPGGGNTIYF. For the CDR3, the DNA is TGTGCCAGCAGTCCCGGGGGTGGAAACACCATATATTTT.

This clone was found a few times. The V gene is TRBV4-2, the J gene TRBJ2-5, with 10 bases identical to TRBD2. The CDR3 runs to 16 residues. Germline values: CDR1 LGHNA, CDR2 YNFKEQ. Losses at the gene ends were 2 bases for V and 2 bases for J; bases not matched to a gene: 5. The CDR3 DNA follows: TGTGCCAGCAGCCAATTTCCGGGACTAGCGCAAGAGACCCAGTACTTC. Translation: CASSQFPGLAQETQYF.

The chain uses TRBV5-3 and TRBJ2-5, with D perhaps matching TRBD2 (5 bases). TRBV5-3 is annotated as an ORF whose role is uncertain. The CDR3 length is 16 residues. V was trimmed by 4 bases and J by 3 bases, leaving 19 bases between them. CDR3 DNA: TGTGCCAGAAGCCGCCTCCGGGGTCCTGGGGAAGAGACCCAGTACTTC. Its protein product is CARSRLRGPGEETQYF.

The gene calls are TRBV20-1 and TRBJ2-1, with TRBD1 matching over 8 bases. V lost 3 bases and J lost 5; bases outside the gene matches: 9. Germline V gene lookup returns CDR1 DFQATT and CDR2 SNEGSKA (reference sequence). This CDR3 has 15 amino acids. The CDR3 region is CSASNPQGANNEQFF. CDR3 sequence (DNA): TGCAGTGCTAGTAATCCGCAGGGGGCGAACAATGAGCAGTTCTTC.

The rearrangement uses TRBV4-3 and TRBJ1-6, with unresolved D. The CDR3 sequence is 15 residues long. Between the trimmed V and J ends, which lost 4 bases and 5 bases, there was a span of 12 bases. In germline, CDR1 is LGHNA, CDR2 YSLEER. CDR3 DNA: TGCGCCAGCAGCCTTCGGGAGTCGGATAATTCACCCCTCCACTTT. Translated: CASSLRESDNSPLHF.

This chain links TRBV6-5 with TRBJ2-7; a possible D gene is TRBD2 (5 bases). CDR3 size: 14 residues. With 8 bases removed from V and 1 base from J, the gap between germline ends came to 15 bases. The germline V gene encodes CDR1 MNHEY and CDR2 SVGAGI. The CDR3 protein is CASGEGGSSYEQYF. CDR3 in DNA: TGTGCCAGCGGAGAGGGCGGATCGTCCTACGAGCAGTACTTC.

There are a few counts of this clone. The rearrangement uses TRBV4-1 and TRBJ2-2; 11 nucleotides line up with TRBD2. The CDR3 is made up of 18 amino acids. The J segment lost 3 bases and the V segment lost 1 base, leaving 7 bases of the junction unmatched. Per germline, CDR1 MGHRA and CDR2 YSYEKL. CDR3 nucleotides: TGCGCCAGCAGCCAAGTTCTAGCGGGGGGCTGGGACACCGGGGAGCTGTTTTTT. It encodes CASSQVLAGGWDTGELFF.